This TCR beta chain was captured by sequencing in a study of graft-versus-host responses after intestinal transplantation. Study at large: Each recipient received a multivisceral, liver-intestinal, or isolated intestinal graft. Anti-thymocyte globulin served as induction for all recipients, who then took tacrolimus and steroids for about three years.

This clone was counted between two and nine times. The CDR3 length is 14 residues. The V end lost 0 bases, the J end lost 8 bases, and 8 bases lay between the germline ends. Germline V CDR1 and CDR2: SGHTA, FQGTGA. Sequencing used immunoSEQ multiplex PCR; TCRdb keeps in-frame clones, though not all of them. The profile shows about 11,000 clones, around four fifths of them singletons. Graft samples were processed, releasing intraepithelial and lamina propria lymphocytes. The source material was ileum tissue, sampled 23 days after intestinal transplant. The rearrangement uses TRBV7-3 and TRBJ1-6, with a weak D call TRBD1 (5 bases). This receptor was taken from a human patient who received an intestinal transplant, so some T cells may come from the graft donor. The DNA of the CDR3 is TGTGCCAGCAGCTTAACCGGGGCCTATTCACCCCTCCACTTT. Encoded protein: CASSLTGAYSPLHF.